These 28 T cell receptor beta chains came from one sample sequenced in a study of tumor and adjacent non-tumor tissue in lung cancer. Three rounds of nested PCR, following a modified ARM-PCR protocol, produced the TCRbeta library. TCRdb redid the calling of the multiplex PCR reads with MiXCR, one entry per CDR3 protein. Of more than 85,000 distinct CDR3 sequences in the sample, about 61% were seen once. No cell sorting was done before RNA was extracted from the tissue. More than 3 cm separated this lung sample from the edge of the tumor. Sequencing was performed on distant non-tumor lung tissue. All receptors come from a man aged 60 to 75 with non-small cell lung cancer.

As for this clonotype: This may arise from a read error, as a much more abundant clone is one base away. V and J are TRBV20-1 and TRBJ1-6, with TRBD1 matching 9 bases. The CDR3 is 14 amino acids. The germline CDR1 and CDR2 sequences are DFQATT and SNEGSKA (reference sequence). The DNA of the CDR3 is TGCAGTGCTAAACCCGGGACAGGGAATTCACCCCCCCACTTT. Translation gives CSAKPGTGNSPPHF.

V gene TRBV11-2 combines with J gene TRBJ2-5; the D gene is possibly TRBD1 (5 bases). The germline gives CDR1 SGHAT, CDR2 FQNNGV. CDR3 length: 14 residues. V was clipped by 2 bases and J by 4 bases, with 11 bases between them. The CDR3 region is CASSLWRRVETQYF. The CDR3 coding sequence is TGTGCCAGCAGCTTATGGCGCAGGGTAGAGACCCAGTACTTC.

Details on this clonotype: A single base separates this from a much larger clone, so it may be a read error. Since no conserved phenylalanine or tryptophan closes the CDR3, a read error is the likely cause. The V and J genes are TRBV24-1 and TRBJ2-3; D might be TRBD1 (6 bases). CDR3 size: 16 residues. Between the trimmed V and J ends, which lost 3 bases and 1 base, there was a span of 13 bases. Germline CDR1 and CDR2: KGHDR and SFDVKD. CDR3 coding DNA: TGTGCCACCAGTGATCTTCACAGGGAAGGCACAGATACGCAGTATTCT. This translates into CATSDLHREGTDTQYS.

J is TRBJ1-4 and V is TRBV4-1; 10 nucleotides agree with TRBD1. CDR3 length equals 16 residues. Germline V lookup: CDR1 MGHRA, CDR2 YSYEKL. The DNA of the CDR3 is TGCACCGGCAGCCGCCTGGGACAGGGGTACGGCGAAAAACTGTTTTTT. This translates into CTGSRLGQGYGEKLFF.

This clonotype was seen more than once but under ten times. Possible read error: a much larger clone is one base away. This CDR3 is missing its conserved last phenylalanine or tryptophan, likely due to a read error. This chain joins TRBV6-6 and TRBJ1-1; the D gene is possibly TRBD1 (6 bases). The germline V gene encodes CDR1 MNHNY and CDR2 SVGAGI (reference sequence). V shed 8 bases and J shed 1 base, with 17 bases lying between them. The CDR3 sequence is 15 residues long. This chain's CDR3 is CASCHRETGNTEAFC. In DNA, the CDR3 is TGTGCCAGCTGCCACAGGGAAACTGGGAACACTGAAGCTTTCTGT.

In its sample, this clonotype is medium-sized (0.01 to 0.1%). The rearrangement links TRBV13 to TRBJ1-4; D uncertain. Germline V gives CDR1 PRHDT, CDR2 FYEKMQ (reference sequence). Trimming shortened V by 0 bases and J by 6 bases, and 8 bases separated the two germline ends. This CDR3 comprises 14 residues. The CDR3 region is CASSLGHTDEKLFF. The DNA of the CDR3 is TGTGCCAGCAGCTTAGGCCATACGGATGAAAAACTGTTTTTT.

This clonotype has ten or more counts. The chain couples TRBV30 to TRBJ1-1; no clear D gene. CDR1 and CDR2 from the germline V gene are GTSNPN and SVGIG (reference sequence). This CDR3 is built from 12 residues. The V end was cut by 0 bases, the J end by 10 bases, with 12 bases between. The CDR3 reads CAWSVGLSGAFF. CDR3 DNA: TGTGCCTGGAGTGTAGGCCTTTCCGGAGCTTTCTTT.

The J gene is TRBJ2-5, the V gene TRBV20-1; D is unclear. The CDR3 is 11 residues long. CDR1 DFQATT and CDR2 SNEGSKA come from the germline V gene (reference sequence). Trimming took 1 base from V and 5 from J, leaving 5 bases between them. CDR3 sequence (DNA): TGCAGTGCTAGAGCGGCTGAGACCCAGTACTTC. Translating it yields CSARAAETQYF.

This clonotype was counted at least ten times. This chain uses TRBV6-1 with TRBJ1-1; TRBD1 is a possible D gene (5 bases). Germline CDR1 is MNHNS and CDR2 is SASEGT. This CDR3 contains 14 residues. Trimming removed 8 bases at V and 4 bases at J, with 17 bases between. This chain's CDR3 is CASRSRGTSTEAFF. The CDR3 nucleotides are TGTGCCAGCCGATCAAGAGGGACGAGCACTGAAGCTTTCTTT.

A remark on this clonotype: One junction end does not reproduce the germline sequence, and a read error may be involved. As DNA, the CDR3 is TGTACCAGCAGTCCCTCCGGGATAGGGGCGTACGAGCAGTACTTC. Amino acid sequence: CTSSPSGIGAYEQYF. The chain recombines TRBV12-3 or TRBV12-4 with TRBJ2-7, with D possibly being TRBD1 or TRBD2 (5 bases each). CDR3 length equals 15 residues.

The rearrangement joins TRBV11-1 to TRBJ2-3; no clear D gene. V lost 6 bases and J 0 bases, leaving 16 bases between the germline ends. The CDR3 length is 16 residues. Germline V gene data show CDR1 as SGHAT and CDR2 as FQDESV (reference sequence). CDR3 amino acids: CASRKAQNPSTDTQYF. The CDR3 DNA is TGTGCCAGCAGAAAGGCTCAGAACCCTAGCACAGATACGCAGTATTTT.

About this clonotype itself: At one end, the junction sequence differs from germline, possibly due to a read error. The V and J genes are TRBV29-1 and TRBJ2-2, with 9 positions matching TRBD1. Germline V gives CDR1 SQVTM, CDR2 ANQGSEA. CDR3 size: 15 residues. The CDR3 DNA sequence: TGCATCGTTCCCGGGACAGGGCTACACACCGGGGAGCTGTTTTTT. This encodes CIVPGTGLHTGELFF.

This clonotype has only a few counts. A single base separates this from a much larger clone, so it may be a read error. V is TRBV6-1 and J is TRBJ2-1; no clear D gene. The length of the CDR3 is 13 residues. Germline V gene lookup returns CDR1 MNHNS and CDR2 SASEGT. V was pared by 3 bases and J by 8 bases, with 11 bases between. CDR3 in amino acids: CASSDQRYDEQFF. CDR3 DNA sequence: TGTGCCAGCAGTGACCAACGATACGATGAGCAGTTCTTC.

This clonotype was detected only once. Possible read error: a much larger clone is one base away. The chain couples TRBV12-3 or TRBV12-4 to TRBJ2-3; 7 bases agree with TRBD1. The CDR3 sequence is 13 residues long. In nucleotides, the CDR3 is TGTGCCAGCAGTTTTCCAGGGACAGATAGGCAGTATTTT. Translating gives CASSFPGTDRQYF.

The chain recombines TRBV5-4 with TRBJ2-1, with TRBD2 matching over 9 bases. The CDR3 totals 16 residues. In germline, CDR1 is SGHNT, CDR2 YYREEE (reference sequence). Trimming removed 5 bases from V and 6 bases from J; junction bases left unmatched: 12. For the CDR3, the DNA is TGTGCCAGCAGTTTCGGCGGGAGGGCCCTTTCCAATGAGCAGTTCTTC. It translates to CASSFGGRALSNEQFF. Full variable domain (missing parts from reference TRBV5-4 and TRBJ2-1): ETGVTQSPTHLIKTRGQQVTLRCSSQSGHNTVSWYQQALGQGPQFIFQYYREEENGRGNFPPRFSGLQFPNYSSELNVNALELDDSALYLCASSFGGRALSNEQFFGPGTRLTVL.

As regards this clonotype: This may arise from a read error, as a much more abundant clone is one base away. The chain is built from TRBV10-3 and TRBJ1-2; D call uncertain. Germline loops: CDR1 ENHRY, CDR2 SYGVKD. This CDR3 has 14 residues. V lost 3 bases, J lost 6 bases, and 14 bases lay in between. CDR3 DNA: TGTGCCATCAGTGATCCGGGCCTGAACAATGGCTACACCTTC. Its translation is CAISDPGLNNGYTF.

The chain combines TRBV6-2 or TRBV6-3 with TRBJ2-3; maybe TRBD2 (5 bases). Between the trimmed V and J ends, which lost 5 bases and 2 bases, there was a span of 14 bases. The CDR3 extends over 15 amino acids. Germline V lookup: CDR1 MNHEY, CDR2 SVGEGT. In DNA, the CDR3 is TGTGCCAGCAGTCCTACGGCGGGTACCACAGATACGCAGTATTTT. Protein sequence: CASSPTAGTTDTQYF.

On this clonotype itself: One end of the junction varies from germline; a read error may be responsible. The CDR3 DNA reads TGTGCCAGCAGCTTAGAACTGCACGAGCGGTTCTTC. It specifies CASSLELHERFF. This sequence joins TRBV11-2 and TRBJ2-7; D may be TRBD2 (5 bases). The CDR3 is made up of 12 amino acids. Germline V gene lookup returns CDR1 SGHAT and CDR2 FQNNGV. Complete variable domain (other parts from reference TRBV11-2 and TRBJ2-7): EAGVAQSPRYKIIEKRQSVAFWCNPISGHATLYWYQQILGQGPKLLIQFQNNGVVDDSQLPKDRFSAERLKGVDSTLKIQPAKLEDSAVYLCASSLELHERFFGPGTRLTVT.

V gene TRBV11-3 combines with J gene TRBJ1-2; D remains unclear. The CDR3 loop spans 12 amino acids. Per germline, CDR1 SGHNT and CDR2 YENEEA. With 9 bases removed from V and 8 bases from J, the gap between germline ends came to 16 bases. CDR3 bases: TGTGCCAGGAACCCTCGAGCGGGCGGCTACACCTTC. Protein product: CARNPRAGGYTF.

Notes on this clonotype: Germline and junction disagree at one end, which may indicate a read error. The chain carries TRBV11-2 and TRBJ2-7; no clear D. The CDR3 runs to 12 residues. The germline gives CDR1 SGHAT, CDR2 FQNNGV. The CDR3 is CASSLKLHEQYF. The DNA of the CDR3 is TGTGCCAGCAGCTTAAAACTGCACGAACAGTACTTC.

Regarding this clonotype: Mismatch with germline at one junction end may stem from a read error. The chain recombines TRBV12-3 or TRBV12-4 with TRBJ2-5; possibly TRBD1 for D (6 bases). This CDR3 has 13 amino acids. CDR3 protein: CGSSTQGQGTQYF. The CDR3 nucleotides read TGTGGCAGCAGTACTCAGGGGCAAGGGACCCAGTACTTC.

About this clonotype: This may come from a read error, since a much larger clone is one base off. This CDR3 is missing its conserved last phenylalanine or tryptophan, likely due to a read error. The chain uses TRBV2 and TRBJ2-5, with 11 bases that match TRBD2. V trimming: 7 bases; J trimming: 4 bases; junction bases outside the gene matches: 5. From germline, CDR1 is SNHLY and CDR2 FYNNEI. The CDR3 extends over 14 amino acids. CDR3 nucleotide sequence: TGTGCCAGCAAGGGACTAGCGGATCGAGAGACCCAGTACCTC. Protein: CASKGLADRETQYL.

This clonotype was found many times. The V gene is TRBV30, the J gene TRBJ2-7, with 7 nucleotides matching TRBD2. The CDR3 is 15 amino acids. V lost 0 bases and J lost 6; bases outside the gene matches: 11. Germline loops: CDR1 GTSNPN, CDR2 SVGIG (reference sequence). Here the CDR3 reads CAWSVTGGGSAEQYF. The DNA of the CDR3 is TGTGCCTGGAGTGTCACTGGCGGGGGATCGGCCGAGCAGTACTTC.

As concerns this clonotype: This may arise from a read error, as a much more abundant clone is one base away. The chain employs TRBV12-3 or TRBV12-4 and TRBJ1-2; maybe TRBD1 (5 bases). The CDR3 is made up of 17 amino acids. CDR3 DNA: TGTGCCGGCAGTTTATCCGGGACCGTGAAAACTAACTATGGCTACACCTTC. This codes for CAGSLSGTVKTNYGYTF.

The gene calls are TRBV29-1 and TRBJ2-1; D perhaps matches TRBD2 (7 bases). The CDR3 length is 12 residues. CDR1 and CDR2 (germline): SQVTM, ANQGSEA. DNA of the CDR3: TGCGGTGGACGGGGGGCTGGTAATGAGCAGTTCTTC. Translating gives CGGRGAGNEQFF.

On this clonotype: This may stem from a read error, because a much larger clone lies one nucleotide away. The rearrangement uses TRBV10-3 and TRBJ1-1; no firm D call. The CDR3 length is 16 residues. With 3 bases removed from V and 6 bases from J, the gap between germline ends came to 20 bases. CDR1 is ENHRY, CDR2 SYGVKD, per germline. This CDR3 reads CAISDLSGGLSAEAFF. The CDR3 DNA reads as TGTGCCATCAGTGACCTTTCCGGCGGGCTTTCGGCTGAAGCTTTCTTT.

In this sample, this clonotype turned up once. The junction differs from germline at one of its ends, possibly a read error. The rearrangement uses TRBV29-1 and TRBJ1-1, with D hard to call. The CDR3 contains 14 residues. CDR1 and CDR2 (germline): SQVTM, ANQGSEA. CDR3 nucleotide sequence: TGCAGCGTTGAAGATTCCGGTATGAATACTGAAGCTTTCTTT. It specifies CSVEDSGMNTEAFF.

Note on this clonotype: One end of the junction varies from germline; a read error may be responsible. The genes are TRBV28 and TRBJ2-4, with 13 positions matching TRBD2. Germline V gives CDR1 MDHEN, CDR2 SYDVKM. The length of the CDR3 is 19 residues. CDR3 nucleotide sequence: TGTGCCAGCAGTTTAGCCCCCCTCACTAGCGGGAGGGCCGAAAACATTCAATACTTC. Translated, it gives CASSLAPLTSGRAENIQYF.